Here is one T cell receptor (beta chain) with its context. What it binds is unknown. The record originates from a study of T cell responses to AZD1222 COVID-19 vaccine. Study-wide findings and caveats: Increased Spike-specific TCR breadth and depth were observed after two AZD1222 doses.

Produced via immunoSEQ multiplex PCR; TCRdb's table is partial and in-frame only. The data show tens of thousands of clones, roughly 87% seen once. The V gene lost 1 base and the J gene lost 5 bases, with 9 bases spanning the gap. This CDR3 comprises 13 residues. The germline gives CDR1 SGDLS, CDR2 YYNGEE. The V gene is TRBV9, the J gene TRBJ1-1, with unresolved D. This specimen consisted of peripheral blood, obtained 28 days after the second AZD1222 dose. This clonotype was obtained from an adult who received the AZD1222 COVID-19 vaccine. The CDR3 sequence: CASSVSAWTEAFF. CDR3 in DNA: TGTGCCAGCAGCGTATCGGCGTGGACTGAAGCTTTCTTT.